This T cell receptor beta chain was sequenced during a study of metastatic and nonmetastatic thyroid tumors. Study-level background: For malignant and benign thyroid patients, tumor or nodule tissue and blood were the sources whose repertoires were compared. Study observations and caveats: Malignant thyroid tumors reportedly exceeded benign nodules significantly in TCR beta diversity, with the difference appearing in blood and tumor.

All patients were untreated before thyroid surgery. Germline CDR1 is LNHDA and CDR2 is SQIVND (reference sequence). V lost 3 bases, J lost 4 bases, and 7 bases stayed unmatched. The CDR3 runs 16 residues. In regard to this clone: Antigen unknown. Other DNA sequences within the sample encode an identical CDR3.

In the original processing: Across clinicopathological groups, CDR3 differences served as the basis for building a distant-metastasis classifier for papillary thyroid cancer. TCRdb used MiXCR to call clones anew from the PCR reads. The V and J calls, along with clone size, are taken from TCRdb and not from the paper's own processing. The table lists about 35,000 clones, 18% of them singletons. V usage is TRBV19 and J usage is TRBJ2-2; 8 bases align to TRBD1. Sample: blood. This TCR was sampled from a male donor with papillary thyroid cancer or a benign thyroid nodule (not recorded which). Some clones in this sample may be carry-over from other donors' samples. In nucleotides, the CDR3 is TGTGCCAGTAGTATTCCATCGACAGGGGCCACCGGGGAGCTGTTTTTT. This translates into CASSIPSTGATGELFF.